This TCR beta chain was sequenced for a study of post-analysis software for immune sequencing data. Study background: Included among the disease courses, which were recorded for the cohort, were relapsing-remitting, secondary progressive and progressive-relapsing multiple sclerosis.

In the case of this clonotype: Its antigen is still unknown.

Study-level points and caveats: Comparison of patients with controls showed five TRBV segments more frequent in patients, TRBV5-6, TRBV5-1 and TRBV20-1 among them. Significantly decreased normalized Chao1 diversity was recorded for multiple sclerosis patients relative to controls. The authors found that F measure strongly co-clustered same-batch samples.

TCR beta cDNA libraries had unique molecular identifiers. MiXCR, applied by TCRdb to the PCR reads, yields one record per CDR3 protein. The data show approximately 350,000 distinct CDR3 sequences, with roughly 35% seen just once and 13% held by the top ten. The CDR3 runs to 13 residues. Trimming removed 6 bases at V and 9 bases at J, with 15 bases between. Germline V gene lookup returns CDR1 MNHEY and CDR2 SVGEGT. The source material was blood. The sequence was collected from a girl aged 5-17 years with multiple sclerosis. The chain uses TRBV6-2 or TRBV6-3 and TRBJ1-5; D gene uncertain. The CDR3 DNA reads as TGTGCCAGCAGAAACACATTAACTCGGCCCCAGCATTTT. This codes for CASRNTLTRPQHF.